This record looks at one TCR beta chain sequence and its context. The data were obtained in a study of shared clonotypes between healthy human individuals. Study at large: Three plates each covered CD4 naive and memory; CD8 naive two, CD8 memory one.

The length of the CDR3 is 15 residues. Trimming shortened V by 0 bases and J by 3 bases, and 12 bases separated the two germline ends. Per the germline V gene, CDR1 is SGHDT and CDR2 is YYEEEE. TCRdb keeps only in-frame clones here, not all; method: immunoSEQ multiplex PCR. The sample carries over 95,000 clones, around 68% recorded once. This rearrangement joins TRBV5-6 to TRBJ1-1, with D maybe TRBD1 (5 bases). Sequencing was carried out using memory CD8+ T cells sorted from blood. As for subset: CD45RO+ cells pooled with CCR7-negative TemRA cells. This receptor was taken from a woman aged 25-40 years in good health. CDR3 in amino acids: CASSLVWGEDTEAFF. CDR3 DNA: TGTGCCAGCAGCTTGGTCTGGGGCGAAGACACTGAAGCTTTCTTT.